A single sample gave rise to the 28 T cell receptor beta chains below, sequenced in a study of control samples from healthy donors and cancer patients. Some clones are missing from TCRdb's copy, which holds only in-frame ones; the method was immunoSEQ multiplex PCR. The sample yields approximately 170,000 clones, more than 85% seen once. Sequencing used blood. These receptors were taken from a young woman in good health.

This clone showed up just once. The chain couples TRBV11-2 to TRBJ2-7, with 8 positions matching TRBD1. The CDR3 runs to 15 residues. With V trimmed by 6 bases and J by 2 bases, 9 bases remained unmatched. From germline, CDR1 is SGHAT and CDR2 FQNNGV. DNA of the CDR3: TGTGCCAGCAGGGACCTCAGGGGGCGCCCCTACGAGCAGTACTTC. Protein sequence: CASRDLRGRPYEQYF.

The J gene is TRBJ2-3, the V gene TRBV4-1; a possible D gene is TRBD2 (7 bases). V was clipped by 1 base and J by 6 bases, with 20 bases between them. Germline V gene lookup returns CDR1 MGHRA and CDR2 YSYEKL. CDR3 length: 17 residues. CDR3 region: CASSQALGGGSKDTQYF. CDR3 DNA: TGCGCCAGCAGCCAAGCCCTCGGGGGCGGGAGTAAGGATACGCAGTATTTT.

V and J are TRBV6-6 and TRBJ1-6; D possibly corresponds to TRBD1 (6 bases). The length of the CDR3 is 14 residues. Germline lookup yields CDR1 MNHNY and CDR2 SVGAGI (reference sequence). V gave up 2 bases and J gave up 9 bases, with 11 bases separating them. The CDR3 spells CASSYAQGGSPLHF. The CDR3 DNA is TGTGCCAGCAGTTACGCACAGGGTGGTTCACCCCTCCACTTT.

The chain recombines TRBV11-2 with TRBJ1-1, with no clear D. The CDR3 spans 11 residues. Germline V gene data show CDR1 as SGHAT and CDR2 as FQNNGV. V lost 6 bases and J 3 bases, leaving 5 bases between the germline ends. In nucleotides, the CDR3 is TGTGCCAGCAGTCTTGACACTGAAGCTTTCTTT. This sequence encodes CASSLDTEAFF.

This chain connects TRBV20-1 to TRBJ2-7; D remains ambiguous. Germline V gene lookup returns CDR1 DFQATT and CDR2 SNEGSKA (reference sequence). Deletions cut 8 bases from V and 4 bases from J, with 12 bases between. CDR3 length equals 11 residues. The CDR3 is CSTGDMYEQYF. The CDR3 DNA is TGCAGTACTGGTGACATGTACGAGCAGTACTTC.

The CDR3 spells CASTHRGGRNTIYF. The CDR3, as DNA: TGTGCCAGCACCCACCGGGGGGGCCGAAACACCATATATTTT. The gene calls are TRBV6-5 and TRBJ1-3, with a possible D match to TRBD1 (6 bases). There are 14 residues in the CDR3. CDR1 and CDR2 (germline): MNHEY, SVGAGI. The V end lost 7 bases, the J end lost 5 bases, and 15 bases lay between the germline ends.

The V gene is TRBV28, the J gene TRBJ2-7, with 7 bases that match TRBD1. Trimming removed 7 bases from V and 6 bases from J; junction bases left unmatched: 9. This CDR3 has 13 amino acids. The V gene's germline CDR1 is MDHEN and CDR2 SYDVKM. DNA of the CDR3: TGTGCCAGCACCTCGACAGGGAAGGGCGAGCAGTACTTC. Translated, it gives CASTSTGKGEQYF.

Here the CDR3 reads CASSRWTGHSGNTIYF. The CDR3 nucleotides read TGTGCCAGCAGCAGATGGACAGGGCACTCTGGAAACACCATATATTTT. The V and J genes are TRBV3-1 (or the pseudogene TRBV3-2) and TRBJ1-3; 8 bases agree with TRBD1. The CDR3 has 16 amino acids. The germline gives CDR1 LGHDT, CDR2 YNNKEL (reference sequence). J gave up 0 bases and V 5 bases, and 6 bases lay outside the gene matches.

The chain joins TRBV28 to TRBJ2-3; 16 positions match TRBD2. The CDR3 is 17 amino acids. The junction had 3 bases not matched to a gene; V was cut back by 6 bases and J by 0 bases. Germline CDR1 reads MDHEN; CDR2 reads SYDVKM. CDR3 loop: CASSGTSGRVSTDTQYF. The DNA of the CDR3 is TGTGCCAGCAGCGGGACTAGCGGGAGGGTTAGCACAGATACGCAGTATTTT.

The rearrangement links TRBV6-5 to TRBJ1-1, with D uncertain. Trimming pared 6 bases from V and 0 bases from J, leaving 5 bases between. This CDR3 is 12 amino acids long. Germline CDR1 and CDR2: MNHEY and SVGAGI. CDR3 protein: CASRKMNTEAFF. DNA of the CDR3: TGTGCCAGCAGGAAGATGAACACTGAAGCTTTCTTT.

The J gene is TRBJ2-2, the V gene TRBV7-6; D may be TRBD1 (5 bases). Germline V gene sequence: CDR1 SGHVS, CDR2 FNYEAQ. V lost 6 bases and J 1 base, leaving 15 bases between the germline ends. CDR3 length: 16 amino acids. Here the CDR3 reads CASSRTTAVNTGELFF. CDR3 DNA sequence: TGTGCCAGCAGTCGTACGACAGCCGTGAACACCGGGGAGCTGTTTTTT.

V and J are TRBV10-1 and TRBJ2-1; possible D gene TRBD1, 6 bases. CDR3 length: 16 amino acids. The germline V gene has CDR1 WNHNN and CDR2 SYGVQD (reference sequence). Trimming took 6 bases from V and 0 from J, leaving 15 bases between them. Here the CDR3 DNA reads TGCGCCAGCAGAAACAGGGCTCGAAGCTCCTACAATGAGCAGTTCTTC. It is translated as CASRNRARSSYNEQFF.

The V call is TRBV4-1, the J call TRBJ2-7; the D is unclear. This CDR3 has 13 residues. V lost 0 bases to trimming and J lost 2 bases, with 5 bases between them. Per germline, CDR1 MGHRA and CDR2 YSYEKL. CDR3 nucleotide sequence: TGCGCCAGCAGCCAAGACAGGACCTACGAGCAGTACTTC. The encoded protein is CASSQDRTYEQYF.

The chain couples TRBV10-3 to TRBJ1-5, with D unclear. V lost 3 bases and J lost 6, with 6 bases in between. The germline V gene encodes CDR1 ENHRY and CDR2 SYGVKD. The CDR3 totals 12 residues. The CDR3 nucleotides are TGTGCCATCAGTGACTCAGCTCAGCCCCAGCATTTT. Its protein is CAISDSAQPQHF.

The chain joins TRBV3-1 (or the pseudogene TRBV3-2) to TRBJ2-7; 7 nucleotides line up with TRBD2. Per germline, CDR1 LGHDT and CDR2 YNNKEL (reference sequence). V gave up 0 bases and J gave up 3 bases; unmatched junction bases: 11. The CDR3 is 17 residues long. DNA for the CDR3: TGTGCCAGCAGCCAAGATTTGGGAATTGCGGGAGTCTACGAGCAGTACTTC. Protein sequence: CASSQDLGIAGVYEQYF.

This rearrangement joins TRBV12-3 or TRBV12-4 to TRBJ2-7; TRBD1 agrees at 8 bases. The ends lost 6 bases at V and 2 bases at J; junction bases unmatched: 3. The CDR3 totals 13 residues. In nucleotides, the CDR3 is TGTGCCAGCAGCCCGGGACAGGCCTACGAGCAGTACTTC. Translation gives CASSPGQAYEQYF.

This chain uses TRBV7-9 with TRBJ1-1; tentatively, D is TRBD1 (5 bases). Trimming took 6 bases from V and 8 from J, leaving 16 bases between them. The CDR3 contains 13 residues. Germline loops: CDR1 SEHNR, CDR2 FQNEAQ (reference sequence). CDR3 in amino acids: CASRPGVGREAFF. CDR3 in DNA: TGTGCCAGCAGGCCCGGGGTGGGGCGAGAAGCTTTCTTT.

The rearrangement joins TRBV5-6 to TRBJ2-1; 10 bases line up with TRBD2. CDR1 SGHDT and CDR2 YYEEEE come from the germline V gene. V shed 0 bases, J shed 5 bases, and the junction held 5 bases outside the gene matches. This CDR3 contains 16 residues. The CDR3: CASSLALAGAHNEQFF. The CDR3 nucleotides are TGTGCCAGCAGCTTGGCCCTAGCGGGAGCCCACAATGAGCAGTTCTTC.

This clone appeared a single time. J is TRBJ1-1 and V is TRBV5-1; weak D call: TRBD1 (6 bases). Germline V gives CDR1 SGHRS, CDR2 YFSETQ. The CDR3 extends over 15 amino acids. V lost 0 bases, J lost 6 bases, and 15 bases lay in between. CDR3 nucleotides: TGCGCCAGCAGCTTGGACGGTGTCTCAGGGGCTGAAGCTTTCTTT. Protein sequence: CASSLDGVSGAEAFF.

This chain links TRBV6-2 or TRBV6-3 with TRBJ1-4, with D possibly TRBD1 on 6 matching bases. The CDR3 has 16 amino acids. The germline gives CDR1 MNHEY, CDR2 SVGEGT. Trimming removed 5 bases from V and 5 bases from J, with 18 bases in between. The CDR3 sequence: CASSLRRQGMNEKLFF. CDR3 DNA: TGTGCCAGCAGTCTCCGGCGGCAGGGGATGAATGAAAAACTGTTTTTT.

The gene calls are TRBV5-4 and TRBJ1-4; TRBD1 might be the D (6 bases). With 1 base removed from V and 7 bases from J, the gap between germline ends came to 14 bases. CDR1 is SGHNT and CDR2 is YYREEE in the germline V gene (reference sequence). The CDR3 is 15 amino acids. This CDR3 is CASSLRGEGSEKLFF. The CDR3 bases are TGTGCCAGCAGCTTGAGGGGGGAAGGCAGTGAAAAACTGTTTTTT.

The chain combines TRBV25-1 with TRBJ2-1, with D hard to call. The germline V and J ends were trimmed by 3 bases and 9 bases, with 15 bases remaining between them. Germline V gene lookup returns CDR1 MGHDK and CDR2 SYGVNS. The CDR3 covers 14 residues. CDR3: CASSESTPRSEQFF. The CDR3 region has the DNA TGTGCCAGCAGTGAGTCAACTCCCCGGTCTGAGCAGTTCTTC.

The V gene is TRBV28, the J gene TRBJ2-5; 14 nucleotides match TRBD2. The V segment lost 6 bases and the J segment 7 bases; nucleotides outside the gene matches: 10. Germline-derived CDR1 and CDR2 are MDHEN and SYDVKM. This CDR3 region has 16 residues. For the CDR3, the DNA is TGTGCCAGCAGCGCTACGACTAGCGGGAGGGCCGGGACCCAGTACTTC. As protein: CASSATTSGRAGTQYF.

The chain joins TRBV7-9 to TRBJ2-2; D is perhaps TRBD1 (7 bases). V was clipped by 5 bases and J by 0 bases, with 13 bases between them. The CDR3 length is 16 residues. Looked up from germline, CDR1 is SEHNR and CDR2 is FQNEAQ (reference sequence). The CDR3: CASSPIRGANTGELFF. CDR3 bases: TGTGCCAGCAGCCCCATCAGGGGGGCGAACACCGGGGAGCTGTTTTTT.

This sequence joins TRBV6-6 and TRBJ2-7, with 7 bases aligning to TRBD1. The CDR3 runs 19 residues. Germline values: CDR1 MNHNY, CDR2 SVGAGI (reference sequence). After removal of 5 bases from V and 3 bases from J, the junction contained 22 bases not matched to a gene. As DNA, the CDR3 is TGTGCCAGCAGTCAGGGACCCTGGGACAGTTTCCTCGCCCGCTACGAGCAGTACTTC. Residues: CASSQGPWDSFLARYEQYF.

The chain uses TRBV30 and TRBJ2-7; D remains unclear. Germline CDR1 and CDR2: GTSNPN and SVGIG (reference sequence). Trimming shortened V by 2 bases and J by 2 bases, and 4 bases separated the two germline ends. The CDR3 sequence is 11 residues long. CDR3 nucleotide sequence: TGTGCCTGGAGTCACGCCTACGAGCAGTACTTC. The encoded protein is CAWSHAYEQYF.

The chain combines TRBV7-9 with TRBJ2-1; D not certain. The V end lost 5 bases, the J end lost 8 bases, and 13 bases lay between the germline ends. Germline CDR1 and CDR2: SEHNR and FQNEAQ (reference sequence). The CDR3 consists of 13 residues. The CDR3 sequence is CASSPVLDDEQFF. The CDR3 region has the DNA TGTGCCAGCAGCCCGGTCCTAGATGATGAGCAGTTCTTC.

The V call is TRBV5-4, the J call TRBJ2-1; TRBD1 matches 7 bases. V was clipped by 6 bases and J by 6 bases; unmatched bases: 15. Germline CDR1 and CDR2: SGHNT and YYREEE (reference sequence). The CDR3 has 16 residues. CDR3 in DNA: TGTGCCAGCACCGGGACAGCACTATACGGAGGCAATGAGCAGTTCTTC. Encoded protein: CASTGTALYGGNEQFF.